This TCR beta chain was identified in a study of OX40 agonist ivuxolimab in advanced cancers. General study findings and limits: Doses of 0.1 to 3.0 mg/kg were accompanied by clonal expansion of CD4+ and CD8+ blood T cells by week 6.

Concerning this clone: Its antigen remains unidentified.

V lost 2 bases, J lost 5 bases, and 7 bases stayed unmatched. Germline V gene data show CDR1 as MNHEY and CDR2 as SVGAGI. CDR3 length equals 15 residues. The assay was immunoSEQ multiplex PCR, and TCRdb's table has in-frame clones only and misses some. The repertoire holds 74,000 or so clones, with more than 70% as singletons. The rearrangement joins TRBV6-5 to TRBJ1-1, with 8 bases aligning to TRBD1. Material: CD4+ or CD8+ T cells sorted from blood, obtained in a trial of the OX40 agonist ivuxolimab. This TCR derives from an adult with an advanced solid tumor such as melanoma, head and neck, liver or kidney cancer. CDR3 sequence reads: CASSYATGAGTEAFF. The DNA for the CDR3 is TGTGCCAGCAGTTACGCGACAGGGGCGGGGACTGAAGCTTTCTTT.